One sample yielded the 25 T cell receptor beta chains listed below, sequenced in a study of cytomegalovirus exposure and HLA in healthy donors. Here immunoSEQ multiplex PCR was the method, and the copy in TCRdb shows in-frame clones only, minus some. The repertoire holds approximately 300,000 clones, with just over 85% as singletons. Material for sequencing was PBMCs. These receptors all stem from a woman aged 18-35 years in good health and CMV-seronegative.

This clone appeared a single time. The V and J genes are TRBV7-6 and TRBJ2-7; the D gene is possibly TRBD2 (5 bases). From germline, CDR1 is SGHVS and CDR2 FNYEAQ. CDR3 length: 19 residues. V was cut by 4 bases and J by 2 bases, with 27 bases left in between. CDR3 bases: TGTGCCAGCAGCTCCCGCTCTGGCGGGTCGGACTGGGGTGCCTACGAGCAGTACTTC. Its translation is CASSSRSGGSDWGAYEQYF.

The chain has TRBV2 and TRBJ1-2, with TRBD1 identical over 7 bases. There are 12 residues in the CDR3. Trimming took 8 bases from V and 5 from J; bases not matched to a gene: 5. Germline CDR1 is SNHLY and CDR2 is FYNNEI. The CDR3 nucleotides read TGTGCCAGCCGACAGGGAACTTATGGCTACACCTTC. Translating it yields CASRQGTYGYTF. Drawing the rest from reference TRBV2 and TRBJ1-2, the complete variable domain is EPEVTQTPSHQVTQMGQEVILRCVPISNHLYFYWYRQILGQKVEFLVSFYNNEISEKSEIFDDQFSVERPDGSNFTLKIRSTKLEDSAMYFCASRQGTYGYTFGSGTRLTVV.

The rearrangement uses TRBV6-5 and TRBJ1-5; 8 bases are a match to TRBD1. J was trimmed by 3 bases and V by 4 bases; bases with no gene match: 5. Germline CDR1 is MNHEY and CDR2 is SVGAGI. This CDR3 is built from 15 residues. The CDR3 region has the DNA TGTGCCAGCAGTTCTCAGGGGGCTGACAATCAGCCCCAGCATTTT. Translated: CASSSQGADNQPQHF.

The genes are TRBV18 and TRBJ2-7, with 10 nucleotides matching TRBD1. After removal of 5 bases from V and 2 bases from J, the junction contained 3 bases not matched to a gene. The length of the CDR3 is 14 residues. The germline V gene encodes CDR1 KGHSH and CDR2 LQKENI. CDR3 sequence reads: CASSGGQGAYEQYF. DNA of the CDR3: TGTGCCAGCTCAGGTGGACAGGGGGCCTACGAGCAGTACTTC. Full variable domain (rest looked up from reference TRBV18 and TRBJ2-7): NAGVMQNPRHLVRRRGQEARLRCSPMKGHSHVYWYRQLPEEGLKFMVYLQKENIIDESGMPKERFSAEFPKEGPSILRIQQVVRGDSAAYFCASSGGQGAYEQYFGPGTRLTVT.

This sequence joins TRBV10-3 and TRBJ2-1, with TRBD2 matching over 8 bases. The CDR3 totals 16 residues. Germline CDR1 ENHRY, CDR2 SYGVKD. V lost 3 bases and J lost 7; bases outside the gene matches: 11. CDR3 amino acids: CAISEGFAGGGNEQFF. For the CDR3, the DNA is TGTGCCATCAGTGAAGGTTTTGCGGGAGGTGGAAATGAGCAGTTCTTC.

The J gene is TRBJ2-1, the V gene TRBV4-2; TRBD2 aligns across 9 bases. The germline V gene has CDR1 LGHNA and CDR2 YNFKEQ. The trim removed 0 bases at V and 3 bases at J, leaving 3 bases unmatched. The CDR3 covers 16 residues. Here the CDR3 reads CASSQEVSGSYNEQFF. CDR3 bases: TGTGCCAGCAGCCAAGAGGTTAGCGGGAGCTACAATGAGCAGTTCTTC.

The V call is TRBV28, the J call TRBJ1-2, with no clear D. CDR1 MDHEN and CDR2 SYDVKM come from the germline V gene. Trimming removed 7 bases at V and 0 bases at J, with 12 bases between. The CDR3 is made up of 14 amino acids. The CDR3 protein is CASTKQRTNYGYTF. CDR3 coding DNA: TGTGCCAGCACAAAGCAAAGAACTAACTATGGCTACACCTTC.

This chain uses TRBV5-1 with TRBJ2-2; TRBD1 matches at 8 bases. Germline V lookup: CDR1 SGHRS, CDR2 YFSETQ. CDR3 length: 15 amino acids. V lost 4 bases to trimming and J lost 4 bases; unmatched junction nucleotides: 6. DNA for the CDR3: TGCGCCAGCAGCGGACGGACAGGGTCCACCGGGGAGCTGTTTTTT. Residues: CASSGRTGSTGELFF.

V and J are TRBV15 and TRBJ2-1; 9 nucleotides align to TRBD2. Germline values: CDR1 LNHNV, CDR2 YYDKDF (reference sequence). CDR3 size: 14 residues. Germline trimming cut 8 bases from V and 7 bases from J; bases unmatched to any gene: 9. CDR3 protein: CATGLAIASNEQFF. CDR3 sequence (DNA): TGTGCCACCGGACTAGCGATCGCCTCGAATGAGCAGTTCTTC.

V is TRBV9 and J is TRBJ1-3, with 7 bases aligning to TRBD1. The CDR3 sequence is 13 residues long. Germline V CDR1 and CDR2: SGDLS, YYNGEE. V dropped 1 base and J dropped 8; count of bases not matched to a gene: 3. The CDR3 reads CASSVTGQHTIYF. DNA for the CDR3: TGTGCCAGCAGCGTAACGGGACAGCACACCATATATTTT.

The table lists this clone with a few counts. The V call is TRBV4-3, the J call TRBJ1-1; the D is unclear. Germline assignment: CDR1 LGHNA and CDR2 YSLEER. This CDR3 comprises 14 residues. V was shortened by 0 bases and J by 8 bases, with 13 bases between the two germline ends. This chain's CDR3 is CASSQETRRVEAFF. The CDR3 nucleotides are TGCGCCAGCAGCCAAGAAACGAGGAGGGTCGAAGCTTTCTTT.

The chain employs TRBV7-9 and TRBJ1-1; 10 bases are a match to TRBD1. There are 14 residues in the CDR3. Looked up from germline, CDR1 is SEHNR and CDR2 is FQNEAQ (reference sequence). V lost 1 base to trimming and J lost 11 bases; unmatched junction nucleotides: 7. CDR3 nucleotide sequence: TGTGCCAGCAGCTTAGACGACAGGGGGCGTTTGGCTTTCTTT. This encodes CASSLDDRGRLAFF.

This chain connects TRBV2 to TRBJ1-1, with D perhaps TRBD1 (6 bases). This CDR3 has 13 amino acids. V lost 7 bases and J lost 6, with 15 bases in between. In germline, CDR1 is SNHLY, CDR2 FYNNEI. CDR3 amino acids: CASIEGVGAEAFF. CDR3 nucleotide sequence: TGTGCCAGCATCGAGGGGGTGGGGGCTGAAGCTTTCTTT.

The genes are TRBV19 and TRBJ1-2, with a tentative D call TRBD1 (5 bases). Trimming took 3 bases from V and 6 from J, leaving 14 bases between them. CDR3 length: 14 amino acids. Germline CDR1 and CDR2: LNHDA and SQIVND (reference sequence). CDR3 residues: CASSIPGRTDGYTF. DNA for the CDR3: TGTGCCAGTAGTATTCCAGGGAGGACCGATGGCTACACCTTC.

A note on this clone: Other DNA sequences in the same sample also yield this CDR3. The rearrangement joins TRBV7-2 to TRBJ2-4; the match to TRBD1 covers 9 bases. J gave up 7 bases and V 3 bases, and 1 base lay outside the gene matches. Germline assignment: CDR1 SGHTA and CDR2 FQGNSA. The CDR3 has 13 residues. This chain's CDR3 is CASSLGTGNIQYF. The CDR3 region has the DNA TGTGCCAGCAGCTTGGGGACAGGGAACATTCAGTACTTC. Looking up the rest from reference TRBV7-2 and TRBJ2-4 gives the full variable domain: GAGVSQSPSNKVTEKGKDVELRCDPISGHTALYWYRQSLGQGLEFLIYFQGNSAPDKSGLPSDRFSAERTGGSVSTLTIQRTQQEDSAVYLCASSLGTGNIQYFGAGTRLSVL.

The rearrangement links TRBV10-3 to TRBJ2-7, with 7 bases lining up with TRBD2. The CDR3 has 14 amino acids. V gave up 3 bases and J gave up 4 bases; unmatched junction bases: 6. In germline, CDR1 is ENHRY, CDR2 SYGVKD. CDR3 protein: CAISDPGGGYEQYF. DNA of the CDR3: TGTGCCATCAGTGATCCGGGAGGCGGGTACGAGCAGTACTTC.

The chain is built from TRBV18 and TRBJ2-5, with 9 bases aligning to TRBD2. Per germline, CDR1 KGHSH and CDR2 LQKENI. V dropped 6 bases and J dropped 5; count of bases not matched to a gene: 10. The length of the CDR3 is 15 residues. CDR3: CASSRAAGGEETQYF. The CDR3 nucleotides are TGTGCCAGCTCCCGGGCAGCGGGAGGTGAGGAGACCCAGTACTTC.

Note on this clone: One junction end does not reproduce the germline sequence, and a read error may be involved. The CDR3, as DNA: TGTGCCAGCTCACCCTTCGTCCCCGGGTCCCAGTCCTCCAACGAGCAGTACTTC. It specifies CASSPFVPGSQSSNEQYF. This rearrangement joins TRBV18 to TRBJ2-7; no firm D call. CDR3 size: 18 residues. Germline loops: CDR1 KGHSH, CDR2 LQKENI.

The V and J genes are TRBV18 and TRBJ1-2; no clear D. The V and J ends lost 2 bases and 2 bases respectively, with 6 bases between them. The CDR3 covers 13 residues. CDR1 is KGHSH and CDR2 is LQKENI in the germline V gene. The CDR3 loop is CASSPKENYGYTF. CDR3 sequence (DNA): TGTGCCAGCTCACCAAAAGAGAACTATGGCTACACCTTC.

The V call is TRBV6-6, the J call TRBJ2-5, with TRBD2 matching over 14 bases. Germline-derived CDR1 and CDR2 are MNHNY and SVGAGI (reference sequence). This CDR3 is built from 16 residues. V gave up 5 bases and J gave up 6 bases; unmatched junction bases: 8. For the CDR3, the DNA is TGTGCCAGCAGTCCGGGACTAGCGGGAGTCGGCAAGACCCAGTACTTC. It yields the protein CASSPGLAGVGKTQYF.

The V and J genes are TRBV29-1 and TRBJ2-1; TRBD2 matches 10 bases. The CDR3 is 20 amino acids. Trimming removed 1 base from V and 4 bases from J; junction bases left unmatched: 19. Germline CDR1 reads SQVTM; CDR2 reads ANQGSEA. The CDR3 protein is CSVEGLEVAGGPPIYNEQFF. CDR3 in DNA: TGCAGCGTTGAAGGGTTGGAAGTAGCGGGAGGCCCACCCATTTACAATGAGCAGTTCTTC.

This clone was recorded only once. The chain recombines TRBV29-1 with TRBJ2-1; TRBD2 matches 12 bases. V dropped 5 bases and J dropped 8; count of bases not matched to a gene: 10. Germline CDR1 reads SQVTM; CDR2 reads ANQGSEA. The CDR3 sequence is 15 residues long. The CDR3 loop is CSVRGVSSGRDEQFF. In nucleotides, the CDR3 is TGCAGCGTTCGGGGGGTGTCTAGCGGGAGGGATGAGCAGTTCTTC.

DNA of the CDR3: TGTGCCAGCAGTCCCTCCGGGACTTATGATGGCTACACCTTC. It is translated as CASSPSGTYDGYTF. The rearrangement joins TRBV6-6 to TRBJ1-2; D may be TRBD1 (5 bases). The CDR3 is 14 residues long. Germline V lookup: CDR1 MNHNY, CDR2 SVGAGI (reference sequence). Trimming left V 5 bases short and J 6 bases short, with 16 bases between.

The V and J genes are TRBV6-5 and TRBJ1-1, with D possibly TRBD1 on 5 matching bases. The ends were cut back, 6 bases at V and 3 bases at J, with 11 bases in the middle. This CDR3 region has 13 residues. Germline values: CDR1 MNHEY, CDR2 SVGAGI. CDR3 sequence: CASRIRVDTEAFF. The CDR3 bases are TGTGCCAGCAGGATCAGGGTGGACACTGAAGCTTTCTTT.

This chain joins TRBV16 and TRBJ1-2; tentative D call: TRBD1 (5 bases). The germline V gene encodes CDR1 KGHSY and CDR2 FQNENV. This CDR3 has 14 residues. V was trimmed by 4 bases and J by 3 bases, leaving 12 bases between them. CDR3 protein: CASSPLAGDYGYTF. As DNA, the CDR3 is TGTGCCAGCAGCCCCTTAGCGGGGGACTATGGCTACACCTTC.